One sample yielded the 12 T cell receptor beta chains listed below, sequenced in a study of glioma-infiltrating T cells. Using RNA template, CDR3s of TCR alpha and beta were amplified with iRepertoire arm-PCR. TCRdb reanalysed the multiplex PCR reads using MiXCR and keeps one entry per CDR3 protein. This sample yields around 90,000 distinct CDR3 sequences, of which 35% to 45% are seen a single time; 35% to 40% belongs to the top ten. The sequenced sample was glioma tissue, nonneoplastic brain tissue, or PBMCs (not recorded which). Receptors originate from a human donor with low-grade glioma or glioblastoma, undergoing nonglioma brain surgery, or in good health (not recorded which).

The chain has TRBV6-2 or TRBV6-3 and TRBJ2-2; the match to TRBD2 covers 7 bases. This CDR3 has 12 amino acids. V was clipped by 9 bases and J by 7 bases; unmatched bases: 5. Germline assignment: CDR1 MNHEY and CDR2 SVGEGT. The CDR3 DNA follows: TGTGCCAGAACTGCTAGCGGCGGGGAGCTGTTTTTT. The encoded protein is CARTASGGELFF.

As regards this clonotype: One end of the junction fails to match germline, which may point to a read error. The genes are TRBV7-9 and TRBJ2-1; the match to TRBD1 covers 10 bases. This CDR3 comprises 17 residues. Germline loops: CDR1 SEHNR, CDR2 FQNEAQ (reference sequence). DNA for the CDR3: TGTGCAAGCAGTTATACTCCGGGACAGGGGTCCGACAATGAGCAGTTCTTC. Translated: CASSYTPGQGSDNEQFF. Based on the CDR3 plus reference TRBV7-9 and TRBJ2-1, the full variable domain is DTGVSQNPRHKITKRGQNVTFRCDPISEHNRLYWYRQTLGQGPEFLTYFQNEAQLEKSRLLSDRFSAERPKGSFSTLEIQRTEQGDSAMYLCASSYTPGQGSDNEQFFGPGTRLTVL.

This clonotype was recorded many times. The chain carries TRBV6-1 and TRBJ2-2; D not certain. Between the trimmed V and J ends, which lost 5 bases and 1 base, there was a span of 8 bases. Germline lookup yields CDR1 MNHNS and CDR2 SASEGT. The CDR3 is made up of 14 amino acids. The CDR3 region is CASSLVRNTGELFF. DNA of the CDR3: TGTGCCAGCAGTTTGGTCCGGAACACCGGGGAGCTGTTTTTT.

The chain recombines TRBV9 with TRBJ2-3, with 11 positions matching TRBD1. Germline V gives CDR1 SGDLS, CDR2 YYNGEE. Trimming cost V 4 bases and J 8 bases; bases outside gene matches: 9. There are 15 residues in the CDR3. The CDR3 DNA reads as TGTGCCAGCAGCCCGGGGACAGGGGGAAAGGGTACGCAGTATTTT. Translating it yields CASSPGTGGKGTQYF.

This clonotype appeared many times. V and J are TRBV19 and TRBJ2-7, with 7 bases that match TRBD1. CDR1 is LNHDA, CDR2 SQIVND, per germline (reference sequence). V was clipped by 6 bases and J by 2 bases; unmatched bases: 7. The CDR3 runs 14 residues. The CDR3 loop reads CASSQGVNAYEQYF. The CDR3 region has the DNA TGTGCCAGTAGCCAGGGGGTAAATGCCTACGAGCAGTACTTC.

This clonotype has ten or more counts. The V and J genes are TRBV7-2 and TRBJ2-3, with 8 bases that match TRBD2. The V gene end was trimmed by 1 base and the J gene end by 2 bases; junction bases not matched to a gene: 8. Germline V CDR1 and CDR2: SGHTA, FQGNSA. This CDR3 contains 17 residues. CDR3 region: CASSLVGSGGSTDTQYF. The CDR3 DNA is TGTGCCAGCAGCTTAGTCGGAAGCGGGGGATCCACAGATACGCAGTATTTT.

V is TRBV29-1 and J is TRBJ2-3; TRBD1 matches at 7 bases. Per germline, CDR1 SQVTM and CDR2 ANQGSEA. The CDR3 spans 16 residues. Trimming cost V 1 base and J 2 bases; bases outside gene matches: 9. CDR3 sequence: CSVEGQQGYHTDTQYF. The CDR3 DNA follows: TGCAGCGTTGAAGGACAACAGGGGTATCACACAGATACGCAGTATTTT.

In this sample, this clonotype turned up many times. The J gene is TRBJ1-2, the V gene TRBV2; 10 bases are a match to TRBD1. From germline, CDR1 is SNHLY and CDR2 FYNNEI. The CDR3 length is 14 residues. The V segment lost 8 bases and the J segment 5 bases; nucleotides outside the gene matches: 8. The CDR3 spells CASLWDRGPYGYTF. The CDR3 bases are TGTGCCAGCCTCTGGGACAGGGGACCATATGGCTACACCTTC.

This clonotype was detected a few times. A much bigger clone sits one base away, suggesting this may be a read error. The CDR3 spells CASSITITGGYTF. In DNA, the CDR3 is TGTGCCAGCAGTATAACCATAACTGGTGGCTACACCTTC. The genes are TRBV12-3 or TRBV12-4 and TRBJ1-2; D gene unclear. This CDR3 comprises 13 residues. Trimming took 5 bases from V and 7 from J, leaving 14 bases between them.

The chain has TRBV20-1 and TRBJ1-6; TRBD1 matches 8 bases. V lost 6 bases, J lost 7 bases, and 8 bases stayed unmatched. This CDR3 comprises 14 residues. Per germline, CDR1 DFQATT and CDR2 SNEGSKA (reference sequence). CDR3 in amino acids: CSAEPGQVNSPLHF. The CDR3 bases are TGCAGTGCCGAACCGGGACAGGTGAATTCACCCCTCCACTTT.

A note on this clonotype: The DNA is omitted, as the CDR3 cannot be located on it reliably, and the CDR3 follows TCRdb's listing. This sequence joins TRBV4-1 and TRBJ2-3; the D call in the table, TRBD1, was not verified against the DNA. The CDR3 is 24 amino acids long, termini counted. Germline CDR1 MGHRA, CDR2 YSYEKL. CDR3: CASTNQTSMYLCASSLGGADTQYF.

Of note for this clonotype: The final CDR3 position lacks the conserved phenylalanine or tryptophan, pointing to a likely read error. This chain links TRBV20-1 with TRBJ1-5; D gene unclear. The V end was cut by 6 bases, the J end by 4 bases, with 13 bases between. Germline CDR1 and CDR2: DFQATT and SNEGSKA (reference sequence). This CDR3 contains 13 residues. The CDR3 here is CSAGRKENQPQHS. CDR3 bases: TGCAGTGCAGGACGGAAGGAAAATCAGCCCCAGCATTCT.